Listed below are T cell receptor beta chains from one sample, sequenced in a study of blood T cell repertoires in COVID-19. Here immunoSEQ multiplex PCR was the method, and the copy in TCRdb shows in-frame clones only, minus some. In the table there are 95,000 to 150,000 clones, around 77% of which are singletons. The sample consisted of peripheral blood. The receptors here all came from a man in his sixties with active or convalescent COVID-19. CDR3s include the opening cysteine and the closing phenylalanine or tryptophan. A D gene is named only where the DNA matches it firmly. For some rows the clone size is stated as once, few or many, or as a class when expanded; others skip it.

cdr3_length: 15
v_call: TRBV28
clone_size: once
j_call: TRBJ1-5
d_call: TRBD1
cdr3_nt: TGTGCCAGCAGAAGGACAGGGGGGAATCGTCAGCCCCAGCATTTT
cdr3_aa: CASRRTGGNRQPQHF

cdr3_length: 15
v_call: TRBV3-1/TRBV3-2
clone_size: -
j_call: TRBJ2-5
d_call: TRBD2
cdr3_nt: TGTGCCAGCAGCACTGGGACTAGCTGGGTAGAGACCCAGTACTTC
cdr3_aa: CASSTGTSWVETQYF

cdr3_length: 14
v_call: TRBV11-2
clone_size: -
j_call: TRBJ2-1
d_call: -
cdr3_nt: TGTGCCAGCAGCTTAGTGCACAGGGTTGGTGAGCAGTTCTTC
cdr3_aa: CASSLVHRVGEQFF

cdr3_length: 14
v_call: TRBV7-2
clone_size: few
j_call: TRBJ2-7
d_call: -
cdr3_nt: TGTGCCAGCAGCTTAGCAGCGGAAGGGAGGGAGCAGTACTTC
cdr3_aa: CASSLAAEGREQYF

cdr3_length: 14
v_call: TRBV27
clone_size: once
j_call: TRBJ1-5
d_call: TRBD1
cdr3_nt: TGTGCCAGCGGGACAGGGTGGGGCAATCAGCCCCAGCATTTT
cdr3_aa: CASGTGWGNQPQHF

cdr3_length: 14
v_call: TRBV6-2/TRBV6-3
clone_size: -
j_call: TRBJ1-6
d_call: -
cdr3_nt: TGTGCCAGCAGCCCTCCCCGACTGAATTCACCCCTCCACTTT
cdr3_aa: CASSPPRLNSPLHF

cdr3_length: 13
v_call: TRBV11-3
clone_size: -
j_call: TRBJ2-2
d_call: -
cdr3_nt: TGTGCCAGCAGCCCGGGGAGGACCGGGGAGCTGTTTTTT
cdr3_aa: CASSPGRTGELFF

cdr3_length: 15
v_call: TRBV2
clone_size: -
j_call: TRBJ1-3
d_call: -
cdr3_nt: TGTGCCAGCAGTGTTGGAGGGTCGGGAGGAAACACCATATATTTT
cdr3_aa: CASSVGGSGGNTIYF

cdr3_length: 13
v_call: TRBV29-1
clone_size: few
j_call: TRBJ1-2
d_call: -
cdr3_nt: TGCAGCGTTGACGGCAGGGGTGGGTATGGCTACACCTTC
cdr3_aa: CSVDGRGGYGYTF

cdr3_length: 15
v_call: TRBV4-3
clone_size: -
j_call: TRBJ1-4
d_call: -
cdr3_nt: TGCGCCAGCAGCCAAGATCCCCACCGAGGTGAAAAACTGTTTTTT
cdr3_aa: CASSQDPHRGEKLFF

cdr3_length: 14
v_call: TRBV5-6
clone_size: -
j_call: TRBJ1-5
d_call: -
cdr3_nt: TGTGCCAGCACGCCGGCGGGGAGCAATCAGCCCCAGCATTTT
cdr3_aa: CASTPAGSNQPQHF

cdr3_length: 16
v_call: TRBV7-9
clone_size: -
j_call: TRBJ2-1
d_call: -
cdr3_nt: TGTGCCAGCAGCTCTGGCGGCCTCCTGTCCTACAATGAGCAGTTCTTC
cdr3_aa: CASSSGGLLSYNEQFF

cdr3_length: 16
v_call: TRBV5-4
clone_size: -
j_call: TRBJ2-2
d_call: TRBD1
cdr3_nt: TGTGCCAGCAGCCCCGGGACAGGGGGCCAGACCGGGGAGCTGTTTTTT
cdr3_aa: CASSPGTGGQTGELFF

cdr3_length: 14
v_call: TRBV30
clone_size: -
j_call: TRBJ1-1
d_call: -
cdr3_nt: TGTGCCTGGAACTGGGGTAGGGAGGGCACTGAAGCTTTCTTT
cdr3_aa: CAWNWGREGTEAFF

cdr3_length: 13
v_call: TRBV6-2/TRBV6-3
clone_size: -
j_call: TRBJ2-7
d_call: TRBD1
cdr3_nt: TGTGCCAGCAGCTGGGACAGGGGTTACGAGCAGTACTTC
cdr3_aa: CASSWDRGYEQYF